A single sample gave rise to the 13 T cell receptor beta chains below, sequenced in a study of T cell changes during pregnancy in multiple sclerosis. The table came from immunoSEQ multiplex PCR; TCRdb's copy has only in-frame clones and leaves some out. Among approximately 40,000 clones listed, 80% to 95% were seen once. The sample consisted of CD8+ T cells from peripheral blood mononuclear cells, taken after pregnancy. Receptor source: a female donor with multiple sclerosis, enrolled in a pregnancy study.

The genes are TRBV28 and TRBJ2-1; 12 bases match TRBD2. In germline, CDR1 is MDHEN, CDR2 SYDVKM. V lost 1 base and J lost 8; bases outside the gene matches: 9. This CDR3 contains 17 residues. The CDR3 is CASSLLGGLAGSDEQFF. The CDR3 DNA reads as TGTGCCAGCAGTTTATTAGGAGGACTAGCGGGAAGCGATGAGCAGTTCTTC.

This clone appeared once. The CDR3 nucleotides read TGTGCCAGTAGCAGGGGGGCCATGAACACTGAAGCTTTCTTT. Translation gives CASSRGAMNTEAFF. The rearrangement uses TRBV19 and TRBJ1-1; 7 nucleotides match TRBD1. The germline gives CDR1 LNHDA, CDR2 SQIVND (reference sequence). V lost 6 bases and J lost 0; bases outside the gene matches: 4. The CDR3 loop spans 14 amino acids.

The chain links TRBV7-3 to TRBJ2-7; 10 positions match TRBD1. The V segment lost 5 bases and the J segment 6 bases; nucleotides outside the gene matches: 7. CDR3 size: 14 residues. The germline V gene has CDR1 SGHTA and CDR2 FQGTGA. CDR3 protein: CASSKGQGEGEQYF. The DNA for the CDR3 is TGTGCCAGCAGCAAAGGACAGGGGGAGGGCGAGCAGTACTTC.

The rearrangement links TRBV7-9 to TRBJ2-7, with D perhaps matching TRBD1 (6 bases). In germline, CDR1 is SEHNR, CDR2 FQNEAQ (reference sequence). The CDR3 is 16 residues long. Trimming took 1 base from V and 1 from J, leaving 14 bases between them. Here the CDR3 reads CASSLEGDTQSYEQYF. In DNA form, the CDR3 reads TGTGCCAGCAGCTTAGAGGGGGACACTCAGTCCTACGAGCAGTACTTC.

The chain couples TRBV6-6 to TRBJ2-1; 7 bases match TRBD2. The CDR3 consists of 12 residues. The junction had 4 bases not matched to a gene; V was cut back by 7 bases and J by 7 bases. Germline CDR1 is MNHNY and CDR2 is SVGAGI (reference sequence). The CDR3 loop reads CASTGGMNEQFF. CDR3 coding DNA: TGTGCCAGCACGGGAGGAATGAATGAGCAGTTCTTC.

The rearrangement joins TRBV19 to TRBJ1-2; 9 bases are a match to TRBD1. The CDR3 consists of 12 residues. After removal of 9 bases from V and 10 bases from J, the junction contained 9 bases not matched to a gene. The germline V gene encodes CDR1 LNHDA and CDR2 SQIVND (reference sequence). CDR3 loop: CASERDRVYYTF. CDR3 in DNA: TGTGCCAGCGAACGGGACAGGGTCTACTACACCTTC.

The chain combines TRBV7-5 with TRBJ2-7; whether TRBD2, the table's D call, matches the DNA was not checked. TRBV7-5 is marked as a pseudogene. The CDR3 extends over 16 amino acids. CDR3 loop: CVRSPRSCTPTYEQYF. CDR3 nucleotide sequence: TGTGTCAGAAGCCCGAGGAGCTGCACTCCAACCTACGAGCAGTACTTC.

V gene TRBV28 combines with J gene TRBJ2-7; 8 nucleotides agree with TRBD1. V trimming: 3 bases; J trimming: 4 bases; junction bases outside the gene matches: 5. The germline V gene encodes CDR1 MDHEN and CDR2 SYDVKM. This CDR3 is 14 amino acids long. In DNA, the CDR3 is TGTGCCAGCAGTTTTTCGAGACAGGGGTACGAGCAGTACTTC. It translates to CASSFSRQGYEQYF.

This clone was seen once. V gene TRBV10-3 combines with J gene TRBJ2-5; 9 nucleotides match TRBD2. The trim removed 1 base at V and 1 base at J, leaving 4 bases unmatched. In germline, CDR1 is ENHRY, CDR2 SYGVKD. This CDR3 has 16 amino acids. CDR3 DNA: TGTGCCATCAGTGAGTTGCTAGCGGGGTCCCAAGAGACCCAGTACTTC. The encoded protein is CAISELLAGSQETQYF.

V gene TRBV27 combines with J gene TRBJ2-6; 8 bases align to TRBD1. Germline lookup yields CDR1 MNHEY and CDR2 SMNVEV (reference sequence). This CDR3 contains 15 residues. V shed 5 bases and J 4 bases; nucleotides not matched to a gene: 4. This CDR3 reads CASSPGGSGANVLTF. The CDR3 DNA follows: TGTGCCAGCAGTCCAGGGGGCTCCGGGGCCAACGTCCTGACTTTC.

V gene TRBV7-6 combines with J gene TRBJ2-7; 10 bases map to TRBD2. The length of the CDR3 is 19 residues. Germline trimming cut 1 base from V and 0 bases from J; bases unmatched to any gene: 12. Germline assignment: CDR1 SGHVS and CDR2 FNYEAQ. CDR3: CASSLVGPSGSANSYEQYF. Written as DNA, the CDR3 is TGTGCCAGCAGCTTAGTGGGTCCTAGCGGGAGCGCAAACTCCTACGAGCAGTACTTC.

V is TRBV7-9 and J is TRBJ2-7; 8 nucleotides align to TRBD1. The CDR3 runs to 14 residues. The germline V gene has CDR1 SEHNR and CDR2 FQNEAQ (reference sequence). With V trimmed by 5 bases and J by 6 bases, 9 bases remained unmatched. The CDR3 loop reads CASSLRTGRGEQYF. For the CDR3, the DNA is TGTGCCAGCAGCCTTAGGACAGGGCGAGGCGAGCAGTACTTC.

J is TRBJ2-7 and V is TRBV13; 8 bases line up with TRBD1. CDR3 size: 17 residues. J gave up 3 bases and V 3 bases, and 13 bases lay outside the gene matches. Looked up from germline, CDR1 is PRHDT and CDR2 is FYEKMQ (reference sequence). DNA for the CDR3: TGTGCCAGCAGCTTCACCCTGGGGCCAGGGGGCATCTACGAGCAGTACTTC. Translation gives CASSFTLGPGGIYEQYF.